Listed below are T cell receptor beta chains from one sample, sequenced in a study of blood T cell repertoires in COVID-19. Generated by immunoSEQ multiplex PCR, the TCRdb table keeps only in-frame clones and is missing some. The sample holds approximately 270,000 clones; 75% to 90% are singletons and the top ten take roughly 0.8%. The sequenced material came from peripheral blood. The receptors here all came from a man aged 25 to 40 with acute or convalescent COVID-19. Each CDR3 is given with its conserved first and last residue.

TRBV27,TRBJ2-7,CASSYRTGAPYEQYF
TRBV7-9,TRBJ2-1,CASSPRTSGIYNEQFF
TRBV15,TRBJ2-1,CATSRAWRDQRDEQFF
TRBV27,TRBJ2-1,CASSLFMVAGGINEQFF
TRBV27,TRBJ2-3,CASQGLANSDTQYF
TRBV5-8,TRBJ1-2,CASSRQGGGYTF
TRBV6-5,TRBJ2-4,CASFDRGSYIQYF
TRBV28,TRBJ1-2,CASTTGGNYGYTF
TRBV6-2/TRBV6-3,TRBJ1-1,CASSYPTRQGNTEAFF
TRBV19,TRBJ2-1,CASSIDSGLNEQFF
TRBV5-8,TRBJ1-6,CASSSGQTGSPLHF
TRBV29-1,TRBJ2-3,CSVEKGATDTQYF
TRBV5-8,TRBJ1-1,CASSLMTRVAFF
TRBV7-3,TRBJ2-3,CASSQGLAASQAQYF
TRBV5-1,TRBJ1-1,CASSFISLNTEAFF
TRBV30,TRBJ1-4,CAWRGGGATNEKLFF
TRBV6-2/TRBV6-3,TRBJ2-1,CASSNGGTGGYEQFF
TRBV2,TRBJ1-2,CASSLWLSYGYTF
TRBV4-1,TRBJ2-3,CASSQDQNTQYF
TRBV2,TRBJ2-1,CASTPDPGPSLYNEQFF
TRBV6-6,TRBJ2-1,CAIRTLSNEQFF
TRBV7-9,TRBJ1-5,CASSTSDSRNQPQHF